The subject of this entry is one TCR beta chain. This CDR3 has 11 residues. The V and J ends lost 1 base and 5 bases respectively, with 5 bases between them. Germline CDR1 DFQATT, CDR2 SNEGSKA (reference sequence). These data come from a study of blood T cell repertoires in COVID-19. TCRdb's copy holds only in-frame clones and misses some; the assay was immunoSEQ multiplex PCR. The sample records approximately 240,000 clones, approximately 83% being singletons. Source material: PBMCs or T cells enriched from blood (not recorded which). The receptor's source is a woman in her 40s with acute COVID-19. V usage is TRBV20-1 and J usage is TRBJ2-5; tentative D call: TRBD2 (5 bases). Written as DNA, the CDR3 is TGCAGTGCTAGAGGGAGGGAGACCCAGTACTTC. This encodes CSARGRETQYF.